The clone carrying this T cell receptor (beta chain) was observed many times. V was cut by 2 bases and J by 4 bases, with 8 bases left in between. Germline CDR1 is MNHNY and CDR2 is SVGAGI (reference sequence). The CDR3 is made up of 13 amino acids. TCRdb reanalysed the RACE reads using MiXCR and keeps one entry per CDR3 protein. Of 80,000 to 100,000 distinct CDR3 sequences in the sample, about 9.3% were seen once. Time point described: patch test 2, 6 weeks after DPC sensitization. This sample's treatment: therapeutic diphenylcyclopropenone sensitization with weekly scalp DPC. These data are taken from a study of human T cells and chemical hapten exposure.

The clonotype comes from a middle-aged woman with alopecia areata. Some clones in this sample may be carry-over from other donors' samples. The material sequenced was whole blood, taken in connection with sensitization to the hapten diphenylcyclopropenone (DPC). V gene TRBV6-6 combines with J gene TRBJ1-1; weak D call: TRBD1 (5 bases). The CDR3 DNA is TGTGCCAGCAGTTACGGGGCAGGCACTGAAGCTTTCTTT. This codes for CASSYGAGTEAFF.